The source of this T cell receptor (beta chain) is a study of cytomegalovirus exposure and HLA in healthy donors. Whole-study context: Among the roughly 400 genotyped donors, 65% to 90% were placed in the Caucasian-associated ancestry cluster. Findings and limits, study-wide: In terms of immune exposure information, only CMV serostatus was available.

The study ran its PCR with 60 Vbeta and 13 Jbeta primers. Method: immunoSEQ multiplex PCR; TCRdb's copy keeps in-frame clones and lacks some. The sample contains some 160,000 clones, 65% to 85% of which appear only once. With respect to this clone: The antigen remains unidentified.

The sequence was collected from a woman younger than 30 in good health and CMV-seronegative. Input material: PBMCs.

The chain's CDR3 is CASSLQASGGSQETQYF. The CDR3 nucleotides are TGCGCCAGCAGCTTACAGGCAAGCGGGGGTTCCCAAGAGACCCAGTACTTC. This chain uses TRBV5-1 with TRBJ2-5, with 8 bases matching TRBD2. J gave up 1 base and V 2 bases, and 10 bases lay outside the gene matches. This CDR3 has 17 residues. Germline V gene sequence: CDR1 SGHRS, CDR2 YFSETQ.